The clone carrying this T cell receptor beta chain has only a few counts. Antigen specificity is unknown. TCRdb reprocessed the 5' RACE reads with MiXCR, giving one entry per CDR3 protein. The sample contains 410,000 or so distinct CDR3 sequences, 15% to 20% of which appear only once. The sample originates from a study of identical twins. Study-wide findings and caveats: Clonotypes of the beta chain that were abundant in cord blood carried fewer insertions (memory repertoires showed none).

CDR1 and CDR2 from the germline V gene are MNHNS and SASEGT. Deletions cut 5 bases from V and 0 bases from J, with 7 bases between. The length of the CDR3 is 13 residues. Sequenced input: naive T cells sorted from blood. The V gene is TRBV6-1, the J gene TRBJ1-1; D gene ambiguous. This TCR was recovered from a man between 45 and 60 years old in good health. The CDR3 sequence is CASSRGVNTEAFF. CDR3 DNA: TGTGCCAGCAGTCGCGGAGTGAACACTGAAGCTTTCTTT.